A selection of T cell receptor beta chains follows, all from one sample in a study of blood T cell repertoires in COVID-19. Only in-frame clones appear in the TCRdb table, and some are missing; sequencing was by immunoSEQ multiplex PCR. The table includes about 260,000 clones, around four fifths detected once. Sequenced sample: PBMCs or T cells enriched from blood (not recorded which). The receptors derive from a man aged 30-40 years with acute COVID-19. The CDR3 runs from the conserved cysteine through the conserved F or W. D genes are given only for firm matches. Clone size appears in some rows only: once, few, many, or a class for an expanded clone.

abundance	v_gene	j_gene	d_gene	CDR3aa	CDR3nt
NA	TRBV5-1	TRBJ2-5	NA	CASSLEAYQETQYF	TGCGCCAGCAGCTTGGAAGCGTACCAAGAGACCCAGTACTTC
NA	TRBV27	TRBJ2-3	NA	CASRPVLATKTDTQYF	TGTGCCAGCCGGCCCGTCCTAGCGACCAAGACAGATACGCAGTATTTT
once	TRBV5-4	TRBJ2-1	NA	CASSSGAAPEQFF	TGTGCCAGCAGCTCGGGTGCCGCCCCGGAGCAGTTCTTC
NA	TRBV6-2/TRBV6-3	TRBJ2-1	TRBD2	CASSYESSGRLSSYNEQFF	TGTGCCAGCAGTTACGAATCTAGCGGGAGGTTAAGCTCCTACAATGAGCAGTTCTTC
once	TRBV25-1	TRBJ2-2	TRBD1	CASSGTGGTGELFF	TGTGCCAGCAGTGGGACAGGGGGGACCGGGGAGCTGTTTTTT
NA	TRBV5-1	TRBJ1-1	TRBD1	CASSWSGTGFTEAFF	TGTGCCAGCAGCTGGTCCGGGACAGGGTTTACTGAAGCTTTCTTT
NA	TRBV3-1/TRBV3-2	TRBJ1-6	NA	CASSQGFQDNSPLHF	TGTGCCAGCAGCCAAGGTTTTCAGGATAATTCACCCCTCCACTTT
NA	TRBV4-3	TRBJ2-5	TRBD2	CASSQDLGSSGATQYF	TGCGCCAGCAGCCAAGATCTTGGTTCTAGCGGGGCCACCCAGTACTTC
few	TRBV11-2	TRBJ1-3	NA	CASRSAGGPGNTIYF	TGTGCCAGCAGGAGCGCGGGAGGGCCTGGAAACACCATATATTTT
NA	TRBV6-6	TRBJ2-1	TRBD2	CASRGTSGRNEQFF	TGTGCCAGCAGAGGGACTAGCGGGCGTAATGAGCAGTTCTTC
NA	TRBV5-1	TRBJ1-3	NA	CASSTGGSVSGNTIYF	TGCGCCAGCAGTACGGGGGGCAGCGTCTCTGGAAACACCATATATTTT
NA	TRBV14	TRBJ1-2	TRBD1	CASSGSRGLEGYTF	TGTGCCAGCAGCGGGAGCAGGGGGCTGGAGGGCTACACCTTC
NA	TRBV15	TRBJ2-1	NA	CATSSFVGAISYNEQFF	TGTGCCACCAGCAGTTTTGTTGGGGCCATCTCCTACAATGAGCAGTTCTTC
NA	TRBV19	TRBJ1-5	NA	CARIDRVSNQPQHF	TGTGCCAGAATAGACAGAGTTAGCAATCAGCCCCAGCATTTT
NA	TRBV6-2/TRBV6-3	TRBJ2-4	TRBD1	CASSLGTGNIQYF	TGTGCCAGCAGCCTCGGGACAGGGAACATTCAGTACTTC
once	TRBV29-1	TRBJ1-1	NA	CSSGDSFQAFF	TGCAGCTCCGGAGACAGTTTTCAAGCTTTCTTT
NA	TRBV7-9	TRBJ1-4	NA	CASSPTGWEKLFF	TGTGCCAGCAGCCCCACGGGTTGGGAAAAACTGTTTTTT
NA	TRBV3-1/TRBV3-2	TRBJ1-1	TRBD1	CASSPGQGLRTEAFF	TGTGCCAGCAGCCCAGGACAGGGGTTAAGAACTGAAGCTTTCTTT
NA	TRBV19	TRBJ2-1	NA	CASTKSGSSYNEQFF	TGTGCCAGTACTAAATCCGGGAGCTCCTACAATGAGCAGTTCTTC
NA	TRBV6-4	TRBJ2-1	NA	CASKGSGGTGEQFF	TGTGCCAGCAAGGGATCCGGGGGAACGGGTGAGCAGTTCTTC
NA	TRBV19	TRBJ1-1	NA	CASSATGYTEAFF	TGTGCCAGTAGCGCTACAGGGTACACTGAAGCTTTCTTT
few	TRBV5-1	TRBJ1-2	TRBD1	CASSLLDRGEGSGGYTF	TGCGCCAGCAGCCTACTGGACAGGGGAGAAGGGTCGGGTGGCTACACCTTC
NA	TRBV6-1	TRBJ1-1	NA	CASSESGGANTEAFF	TGTGCCAGCAGTGAGAGCGGGGGCGCGAACACTGAAGCTTTCTTT
once	TRBV2	TRBJ1-5	TRBD1	CASSPDRVGNQPQHF	TGTGCCAGCAGCCCCGACAGGGTTGGTAATCAGCCCCAGCATTTT
NA	TRBV5-1	TRBJ2-2	NA	CASSLAQTPSRELFF	TGCGCCAGCAGCTTGGCACAGACCCCAAGCAGGGAGCTGTTTTTT
NA	TRBV19	TRBJ1-1	TRBD1	CASSMMQGVGAFF	TGTGCCAGTAGTATGATGCAGGGGGTAGGAGCTTTCTTT
NA	TRBV7-9	TRBJ2-2	NA	CASTRLGRGLNTGELFF	TGTGCCAGCACCCGGCTAGGGCGGGGACTGAACACCGGGGAGCTGTTTTTT
NA	TRBV6-1	TRBJ2-3	NA	CASSDRSDTQYF	TGTGCCAGCAGTGACAGGTCAGATACGCAGTATTTT
NA	TRBV13	TRBJ2-1	TRBD2	CASSLTSGYEQFF	TGTGCCAGCAGCTTGACTAGCGGGTATGAGCAGTTCTTC
few	TRBV19	TRBJ2-1	NA	CASSIRDMARNEQFF	TGTGCCAGTAGTATTCGGGACATGGCTAGGAATGAGCAGTTCTTC
NA	TRBV18	TRBJ1-2	NA	CASSPSGDYGYTF	TGTGCCAGCTCCCCTTCAGGGGACTATGGCTACACCTTC
NA	TRBV18	TRBJ1-6	TRBD1	CASSPETGISNSPLHF	TGTGCCAGCTCACCGGAGACAGGGATAAGTAATTCACCCCTCCACTTT
NA	TRBV6-5	TRBJ1-1	TRBD1	CASRGTGVNTEAFF	TGTGCCAGCAGAGGGACAGGGGTGAACACTGAAGCTTTCTTT
once	TRBV9	TRBJ1-1	NA	CASSVVEYSEAFF	TGTGCCAGCAGCGTAGTTGAGTATTCTGAAGCTTTCTTT
NA	TRBV12-3/TRBV12-4	TRBJ1-1	TRBD1	CASTQGGRGAFF	TGTGCCAGCACCCAGGGGGGACGAGGAGCTTTCTTT